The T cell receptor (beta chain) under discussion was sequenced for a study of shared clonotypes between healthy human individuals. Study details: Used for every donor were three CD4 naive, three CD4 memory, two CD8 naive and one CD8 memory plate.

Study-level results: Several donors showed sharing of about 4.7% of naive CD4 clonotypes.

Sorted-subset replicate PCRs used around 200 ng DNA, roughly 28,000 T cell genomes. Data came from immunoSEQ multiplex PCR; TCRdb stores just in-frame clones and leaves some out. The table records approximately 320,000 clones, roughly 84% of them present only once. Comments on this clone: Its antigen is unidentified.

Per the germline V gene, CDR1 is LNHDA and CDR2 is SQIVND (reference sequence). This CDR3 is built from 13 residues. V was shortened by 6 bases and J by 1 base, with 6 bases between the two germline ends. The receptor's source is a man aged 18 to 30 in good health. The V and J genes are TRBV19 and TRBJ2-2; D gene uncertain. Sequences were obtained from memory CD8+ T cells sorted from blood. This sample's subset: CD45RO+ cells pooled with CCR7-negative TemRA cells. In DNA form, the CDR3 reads TGTGCCAGTAGCCGACTGAACACCGGGGAGCTGTTTTTT. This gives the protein CASSRLNTGELFF.